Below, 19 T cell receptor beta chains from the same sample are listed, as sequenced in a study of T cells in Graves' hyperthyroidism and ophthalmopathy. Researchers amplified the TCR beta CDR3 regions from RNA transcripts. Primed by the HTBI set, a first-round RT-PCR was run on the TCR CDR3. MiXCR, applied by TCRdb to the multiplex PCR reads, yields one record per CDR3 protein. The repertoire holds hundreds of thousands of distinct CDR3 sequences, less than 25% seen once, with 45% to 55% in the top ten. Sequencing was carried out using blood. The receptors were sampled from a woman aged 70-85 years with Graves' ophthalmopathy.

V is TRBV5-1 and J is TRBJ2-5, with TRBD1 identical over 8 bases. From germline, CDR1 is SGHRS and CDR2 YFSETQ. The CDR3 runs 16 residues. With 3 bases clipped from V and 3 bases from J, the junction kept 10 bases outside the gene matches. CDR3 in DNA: TGCGCCAGCAGCTCCTGGATCCCAGGGGGCGAAGAGACCCAGTACTTC. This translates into CASSSWIPGGEETQYF.

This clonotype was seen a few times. The CDR3 reads CASSAGLGTDTQYF. The CDR3 bases are TGTGCCAGCAGTGCAGGTTTGGGCACAGATACGCAGTATTTT. The rearrangement joins TRBV25-1 to TRBJ2-3; D ambiguous. V was shortened by 4 bases and J by 1 base, with 9 bases between the two germline ends. Germline-derived CDR1 and CDR2 are MGHDK and SYGVNS. The CDR3 extends over 14 amino acids.

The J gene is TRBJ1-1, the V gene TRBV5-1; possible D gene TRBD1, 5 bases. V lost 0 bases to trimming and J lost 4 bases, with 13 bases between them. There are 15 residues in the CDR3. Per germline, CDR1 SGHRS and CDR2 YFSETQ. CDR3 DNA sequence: TGCGCCAGCAGCTTGGCAATTCTGGGGGTCACTGAAGCTTTCTTT. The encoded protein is CASSLAILGVTEAFF. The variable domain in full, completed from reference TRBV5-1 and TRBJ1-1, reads KAGVTQTPRYLIKTRGQQVTLSCSPISGHRSVSWYQQTPGQGLQFLFEYFSETQRNKGNFPGRFSGRQFSNSRSEMNVSTLELGDSALYLCASSLAILGVTEAFFGQGTRLTVV.

Here the CDR3 reads CAISVPGQVYNEQFF. The CDR3 DNA sequence: TGTGCCATCAGTGTCCCAGGACAGGTCTACAATGAGCAGTTCTTC. The J gene is TRBJ2-1, the V gene TRBV10-3, with 7 bases identical to TRBD1. J was trimmed by 3 bases and V by 4 bases; bases with no gene match: 6. This CDR3 spans 15 amino acids. Germline V gene sequence: CDR1 ENHRY, CDR2 SYGVKD.

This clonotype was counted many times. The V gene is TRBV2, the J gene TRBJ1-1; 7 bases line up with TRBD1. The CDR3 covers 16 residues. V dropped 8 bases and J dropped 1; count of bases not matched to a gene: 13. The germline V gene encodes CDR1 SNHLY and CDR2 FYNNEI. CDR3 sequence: CASSGGPGTTNTEAFF. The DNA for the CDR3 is TGTGCCAGCTCAGGGGGTCCCGGGACCACGAACACTGAAGCTTTCTTT.

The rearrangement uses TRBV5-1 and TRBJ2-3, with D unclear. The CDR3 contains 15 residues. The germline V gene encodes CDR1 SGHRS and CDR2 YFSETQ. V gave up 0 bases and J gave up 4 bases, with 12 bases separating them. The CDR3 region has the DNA TGCGCCAGCAGCTTGGGAAGCCCATCAGCAGATACGCAGTATTTT. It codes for CASSLGSPSADTQYF.

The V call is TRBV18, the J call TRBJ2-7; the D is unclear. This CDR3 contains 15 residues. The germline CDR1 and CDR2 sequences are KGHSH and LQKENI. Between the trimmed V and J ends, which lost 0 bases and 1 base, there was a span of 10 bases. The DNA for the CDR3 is TGTGCCAGCTCACCACCAGGGCTGGTGTCCTACGAGCAGTACTTC. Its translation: CASSPPGLVSYEQYF. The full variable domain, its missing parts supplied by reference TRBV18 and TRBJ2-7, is NAGVMQNPRHLVRRRGQEARLRCSPMKGHSHVYWYRQLPEEGLKFMVYLQKENIIDESGMPKERFSAEFPKEGPSILRIQQVVRGDSAAYFCASSPPGLVSYEQYFGPGTRLTVT.

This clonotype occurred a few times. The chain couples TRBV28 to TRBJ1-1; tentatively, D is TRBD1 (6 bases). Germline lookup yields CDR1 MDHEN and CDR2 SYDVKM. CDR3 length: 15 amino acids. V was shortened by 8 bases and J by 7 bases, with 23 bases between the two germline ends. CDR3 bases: TGTGCCAGCCTCTCCGTAACAGGGAAGTGGGGTGAAGCTTTCTTT. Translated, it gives CASLSVTGKWGEAFF.

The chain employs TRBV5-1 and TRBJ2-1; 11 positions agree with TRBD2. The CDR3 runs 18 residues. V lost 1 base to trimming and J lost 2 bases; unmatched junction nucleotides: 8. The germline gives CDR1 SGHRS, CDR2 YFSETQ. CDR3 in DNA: TGCGCCAGCAGCTTGTCCCTAGCGGGGGGAGGGGCCTACAATGAGCAGTTCTTC. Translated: CASSLSLAGGGAYNEQFF. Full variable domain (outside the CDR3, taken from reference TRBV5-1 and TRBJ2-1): KAGVTQTPRYLIKTRGQQVTLSCSPISGHRSVSWYQQTPGQGLQFLFEYFSETQRNKGNFPGRFSGRQFSNSRSEMNVSTLELGDSALYLCASSLSLAGGGAYNEQFFGPGTRLTVL.

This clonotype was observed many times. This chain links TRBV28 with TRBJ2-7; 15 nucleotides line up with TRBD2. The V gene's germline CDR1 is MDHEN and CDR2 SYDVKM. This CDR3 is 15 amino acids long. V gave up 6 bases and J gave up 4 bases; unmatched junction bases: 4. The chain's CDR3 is CASRGGLAGGYEQYF. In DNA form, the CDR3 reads TGTGCCAGCAGGGGGGGACTAGCGGGAGGATACGAGCAGTACTTC.

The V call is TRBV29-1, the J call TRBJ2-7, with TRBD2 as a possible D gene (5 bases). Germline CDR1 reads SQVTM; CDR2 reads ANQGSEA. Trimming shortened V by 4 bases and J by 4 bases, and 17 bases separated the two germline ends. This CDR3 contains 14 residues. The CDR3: CSVGEGPVGYEQYF. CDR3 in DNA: TGCAGCGTTGGAGAGGGCCCGGTCGGGTACGAGCAGTACTTC.

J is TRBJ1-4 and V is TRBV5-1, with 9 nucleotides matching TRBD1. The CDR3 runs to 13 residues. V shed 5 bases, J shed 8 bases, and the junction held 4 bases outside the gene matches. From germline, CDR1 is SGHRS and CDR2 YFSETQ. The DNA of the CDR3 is TGCGCCAGCAGGGGGACAGGGAAGGAAAAACTGTTTTTT. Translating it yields CASRGTGKEKLFF.

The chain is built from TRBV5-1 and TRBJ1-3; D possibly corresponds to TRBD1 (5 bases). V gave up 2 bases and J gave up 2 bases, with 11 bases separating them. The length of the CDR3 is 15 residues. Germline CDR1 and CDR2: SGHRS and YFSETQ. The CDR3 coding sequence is TGCGCCAGCAGCTTAAATTCAGGGACTGGAAACACCATATATTTT. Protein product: CASSLNSGTGNTIYF.

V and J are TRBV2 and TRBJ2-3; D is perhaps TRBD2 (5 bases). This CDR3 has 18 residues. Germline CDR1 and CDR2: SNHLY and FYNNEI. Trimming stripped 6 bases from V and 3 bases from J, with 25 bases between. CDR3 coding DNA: TGTGCCAGCAGGGTCCCCGGATCCTGGGGAGAGGGTACAGATACGCAGTATTTT. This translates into CASRVPGSWGEGTDTQYF.

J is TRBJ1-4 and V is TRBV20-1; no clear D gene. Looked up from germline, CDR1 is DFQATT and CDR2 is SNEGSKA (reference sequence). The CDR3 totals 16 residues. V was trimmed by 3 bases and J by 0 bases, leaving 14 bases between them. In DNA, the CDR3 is TGCAGTGCTAGGGAAGGACGGTTTGCAACTAATGAAAAACTGTTTTTT. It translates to CSAREGRFATNEKLFF.

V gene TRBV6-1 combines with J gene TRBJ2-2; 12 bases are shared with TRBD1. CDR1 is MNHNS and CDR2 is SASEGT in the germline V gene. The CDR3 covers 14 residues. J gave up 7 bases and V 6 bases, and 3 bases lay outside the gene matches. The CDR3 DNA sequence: TGTGCCAGCAGGGGACAGGGGGCAGGCGGGGAGCTGTTTTTT. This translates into CASRGQGAGGELFF.

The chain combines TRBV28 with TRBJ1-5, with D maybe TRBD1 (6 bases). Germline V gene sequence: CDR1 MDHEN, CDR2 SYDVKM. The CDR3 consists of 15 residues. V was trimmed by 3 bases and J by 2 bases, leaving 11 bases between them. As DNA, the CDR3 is TGTGCCAGCAGTTTTTCAGGGGACGGCAATCAGCCCCAGCATTTT. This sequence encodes CASSFSGDGNQPQHF. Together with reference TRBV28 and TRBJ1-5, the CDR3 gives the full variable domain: DVKVTQSSRYLVKRTGEKVFLECVQDMDHENMFWYRQDPGLGLRLIYFSYDVKMKEKGDIPEGYSVSREKKERFSLILESASTNQTSMYLCASSFSGDGNQPQHFGDGTRLSIL.

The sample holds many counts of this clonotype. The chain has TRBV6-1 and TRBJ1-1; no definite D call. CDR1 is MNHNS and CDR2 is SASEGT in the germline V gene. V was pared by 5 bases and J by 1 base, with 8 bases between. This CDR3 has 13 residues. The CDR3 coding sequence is TGTGCCAGCAGTTATCGGCCGAACACTGAAGCTTTCTTT. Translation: CASSYRPNTEAFF.

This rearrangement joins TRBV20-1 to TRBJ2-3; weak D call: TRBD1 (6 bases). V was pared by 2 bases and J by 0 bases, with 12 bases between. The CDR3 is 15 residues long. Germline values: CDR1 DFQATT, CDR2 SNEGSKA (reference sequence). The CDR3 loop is CSARLTGTSTDTQYF. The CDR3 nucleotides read TGCAGTGCTAGACTCACCGGGACAAGCACAGATACGCAGTATTTT.